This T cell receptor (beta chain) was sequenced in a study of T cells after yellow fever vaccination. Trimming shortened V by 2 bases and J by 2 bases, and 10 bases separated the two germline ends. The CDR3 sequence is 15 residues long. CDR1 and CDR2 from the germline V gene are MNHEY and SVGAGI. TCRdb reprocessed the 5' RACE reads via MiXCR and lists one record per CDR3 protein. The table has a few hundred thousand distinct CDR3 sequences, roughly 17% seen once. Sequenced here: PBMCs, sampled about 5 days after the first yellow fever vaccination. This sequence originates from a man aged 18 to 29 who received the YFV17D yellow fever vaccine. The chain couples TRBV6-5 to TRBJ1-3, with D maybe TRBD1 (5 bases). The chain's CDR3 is CASSYGAFPGNTIYF. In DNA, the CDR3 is TGTGCCAGCAGTTACGGGGCGTTCCCTGGAAACACCATATATTTT.